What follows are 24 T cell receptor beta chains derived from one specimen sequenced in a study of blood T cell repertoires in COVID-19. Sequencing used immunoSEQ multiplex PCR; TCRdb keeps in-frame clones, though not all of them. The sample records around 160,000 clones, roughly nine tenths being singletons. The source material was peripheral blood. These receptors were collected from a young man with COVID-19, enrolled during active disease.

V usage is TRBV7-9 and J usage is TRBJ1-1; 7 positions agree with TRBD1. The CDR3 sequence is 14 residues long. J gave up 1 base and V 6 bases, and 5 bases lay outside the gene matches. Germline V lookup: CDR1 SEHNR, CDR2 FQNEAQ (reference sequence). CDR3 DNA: TGTGCCAGCAGAGGCCCAGGGGGGAACACTGAAGCTTTCTTT. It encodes CASRGPGGNTEAFF.

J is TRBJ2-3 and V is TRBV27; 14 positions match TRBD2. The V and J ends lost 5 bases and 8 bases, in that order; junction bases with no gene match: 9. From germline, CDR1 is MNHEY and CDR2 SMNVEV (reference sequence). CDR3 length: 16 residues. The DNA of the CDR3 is TGTGCCAGCAGTCGGGGGACTAGCGGGAGCCAGGGTACGCAGTATTTT. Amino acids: CASSRGTSGSQGTQYF.

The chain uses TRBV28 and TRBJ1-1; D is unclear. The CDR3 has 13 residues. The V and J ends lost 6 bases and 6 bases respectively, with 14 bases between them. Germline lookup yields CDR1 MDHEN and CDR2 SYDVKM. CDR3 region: CASRLPLGSEAFF. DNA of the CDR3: TGTGCCAGCAGGCTCCCTCTCGGGTCTGAAGCTTTCTTT.

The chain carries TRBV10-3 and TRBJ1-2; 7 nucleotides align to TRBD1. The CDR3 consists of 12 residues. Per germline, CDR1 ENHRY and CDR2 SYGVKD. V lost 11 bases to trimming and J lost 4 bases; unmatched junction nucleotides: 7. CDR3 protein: CASQGGSYGYTF. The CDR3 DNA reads TGTGCCTCGCAGGGGGGCAGCTATGGCTACACCTTC.

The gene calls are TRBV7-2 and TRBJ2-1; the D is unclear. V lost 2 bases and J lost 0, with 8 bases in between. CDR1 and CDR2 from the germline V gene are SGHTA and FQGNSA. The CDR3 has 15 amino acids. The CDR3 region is CASSLLFSSYNEQFF. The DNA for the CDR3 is TGTGCCAGCAGCTTACTGTTCAGCTCCTACAATGAGCAGTTCTTC.

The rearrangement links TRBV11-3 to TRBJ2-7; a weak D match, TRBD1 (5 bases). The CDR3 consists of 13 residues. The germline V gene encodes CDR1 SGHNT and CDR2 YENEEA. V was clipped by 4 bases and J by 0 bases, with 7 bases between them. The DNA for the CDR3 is TGTGCCAGCAGCTCCAGGGACTCCTACGAGCAGTACTTC. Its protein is CASSSRDSYEQYF.

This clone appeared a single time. CDR3 nucleotides: TGCGCCAGCAGTGAGATGGTTAGCGGGGACGGCACAGATACGCAGTATTTT. Its translation: CASSEMVSGDGTDTQYF. The chain joins TRBV10-1 to TRBJ2-3; 8 nucleotides match TRBD2. The CDR3 runs 17 residues. The germline CDR1 and CDR2 sequences are WNHNN and SYGVQD (reference sequence). Germline trimming cut 2 bases from V and 1 base from J; bases unmatched to any gene: 8.

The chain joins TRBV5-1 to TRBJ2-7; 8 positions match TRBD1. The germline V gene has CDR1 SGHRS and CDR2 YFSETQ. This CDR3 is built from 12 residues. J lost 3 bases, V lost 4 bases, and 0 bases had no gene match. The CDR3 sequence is CASSGTGYEQYF. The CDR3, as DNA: TGCGCCAGCAGCGGGACAGGCTACGAGCAGTACTTC.

Here the CDR3 reads CASSKRMRRTNYGYTF. CDR3 DNA: TGTGCCAGCAGCAAACGAATGAGGAGAACTAACTATGGCTACACCTTC. The rearrangement uses TRBV21-1 and TRBJ1-2. TRBV21-1 is listed as a pseudogene. The CDR3 runs to 16 residues.

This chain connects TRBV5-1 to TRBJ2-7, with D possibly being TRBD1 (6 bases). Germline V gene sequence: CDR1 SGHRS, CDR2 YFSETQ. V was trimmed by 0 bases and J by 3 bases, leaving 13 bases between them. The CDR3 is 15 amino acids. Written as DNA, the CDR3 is TGCGCCAGCAGCTTGGACAGGGCGCCGAGCTACGAGCAGTACTTC. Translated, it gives CASSLDRAPSYEQYF.

The CDR3 DNA follows: TGTGCCAGCAGACCAACAACACAGGCCCGAGGGGCCAACGTCCTGACTTTC. Protein product: CASRPTTQARGANVLTF. This chain connects TRBV11-2 to TRBJ2-6, with a possible D match to TRBD1 (5 bases). The V end lost 6 bases, the J end lost 4 bases, and 19 bases lay between the germline ends. Germline V gene data show CDR1 as SGHAT and CDR2 as FQNNGV. The CDR3 spans 17 residues. The whole variable domain, remainder taken from reference TRBV11-2 and TRBJ2-6, is EAGVAQSPRYKIIEKRQSVAFWCNPISGHATLYWYQQILGQGPKLLIQFQNNGVVDDSQLPKDRFSAERLKGVDSTLKIQPAKLEDSAVYLCASRPTTQARGANVLTFGAGSRLTVL.

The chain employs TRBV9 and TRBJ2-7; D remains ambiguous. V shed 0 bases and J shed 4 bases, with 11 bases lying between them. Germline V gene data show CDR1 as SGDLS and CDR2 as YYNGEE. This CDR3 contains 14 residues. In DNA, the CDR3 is TGTGCCAGCAGCGTAGGCCTGGAGAGGTACGAGCAGTACTTC. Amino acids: CASSVGLERYEQYF.

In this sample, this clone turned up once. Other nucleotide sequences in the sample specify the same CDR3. The CDR3: CASSPTGDGYTF. CDR3 coding DNA: TGTGCCAGCAGCCCTACAGGGGACGGCTACACCTTC. The chain links TRBV7-8 to TRBJ1-2; 7 bases are shared with TRBD1. V dropped 5 bases and J dropped 8; count of bases not matched to a gene: 5. Germline CDR1 reads SGHVS; CDR2 reads FQNEAQ. The CDR3 is 12 amino acids.

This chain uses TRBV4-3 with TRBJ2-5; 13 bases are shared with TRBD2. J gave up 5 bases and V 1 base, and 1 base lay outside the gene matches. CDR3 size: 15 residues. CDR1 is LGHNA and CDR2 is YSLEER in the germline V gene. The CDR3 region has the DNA TGCGCCAGCAGCCAAGGGACTAGCGGGAGTGAGACCCAGTACTTC. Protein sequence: CASSQGTSGSETQYF.

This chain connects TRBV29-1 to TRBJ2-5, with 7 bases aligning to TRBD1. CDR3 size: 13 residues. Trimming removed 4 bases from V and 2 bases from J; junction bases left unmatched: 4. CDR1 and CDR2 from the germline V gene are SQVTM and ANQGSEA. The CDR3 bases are TGCAGCGTTGTCGGACAGGTACAAGAGACCCAGTACTTC. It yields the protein CSVVGQVQETQYF.

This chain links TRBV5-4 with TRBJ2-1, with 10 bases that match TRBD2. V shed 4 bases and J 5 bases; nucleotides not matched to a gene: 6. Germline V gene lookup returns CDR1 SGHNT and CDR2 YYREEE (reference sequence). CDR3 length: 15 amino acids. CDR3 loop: CASSPKREGNNEQFF. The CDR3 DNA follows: TGTGCCAGCAGCCCGAAGCGGGAGGGAAACAATGAGCAGTTCTTC.

The CDR3 bases are TGTGCCAGCAGCCAAGACGGGGGAACCTACAATGAGCAGTTCTTC. It translates to CASSQDGGTYNEQFF. V gene TRBV3-1 (or the pseudogene TRBV3-2) combines with J gene TRBJ2-1, with D tentatively TRBD2 (6 bases). The V and J ends lost 0 bases and 2 bases respectively, with 8 bases between them. In germline, CDR1 is LGHDT, CDR2 YNNKEL (reference sequence). The CDR3 is 15 amino acids.

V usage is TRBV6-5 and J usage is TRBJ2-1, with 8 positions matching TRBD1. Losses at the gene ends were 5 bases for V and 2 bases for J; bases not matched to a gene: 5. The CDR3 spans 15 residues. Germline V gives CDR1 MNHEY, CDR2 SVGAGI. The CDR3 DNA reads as TGTGCCAGCAGTCAGGACAGGGATCCCTACAATGAGCAGTTCTTC. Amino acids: CASSQDRDPYNEQFF.

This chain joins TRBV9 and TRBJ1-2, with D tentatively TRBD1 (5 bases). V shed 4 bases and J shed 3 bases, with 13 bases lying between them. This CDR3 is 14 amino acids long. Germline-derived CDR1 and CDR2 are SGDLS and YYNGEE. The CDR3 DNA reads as TGTGCCAGCAGCCAAGCCGGACAAGACTATGGCTACACCTTC. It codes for CASSQAGQDYGYTF.

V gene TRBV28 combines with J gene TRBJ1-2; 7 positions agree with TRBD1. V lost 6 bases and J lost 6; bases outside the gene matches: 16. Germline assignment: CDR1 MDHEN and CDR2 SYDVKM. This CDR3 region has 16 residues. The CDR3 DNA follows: TGTGCCAGCAGCCCGAGTTGGGCAGGGGGAACAGATGGCTACACCTTC. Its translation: CASSPSWAGGTDGYTF.

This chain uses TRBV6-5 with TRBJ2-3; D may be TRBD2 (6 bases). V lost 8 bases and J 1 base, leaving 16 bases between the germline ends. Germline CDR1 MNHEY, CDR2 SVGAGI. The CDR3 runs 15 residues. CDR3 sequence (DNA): TGTGCCAGCCTCCCGGGGTCTAGCGGCACAGATACGCAGTATTTT. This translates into CASLPGSSGTDTQYF.

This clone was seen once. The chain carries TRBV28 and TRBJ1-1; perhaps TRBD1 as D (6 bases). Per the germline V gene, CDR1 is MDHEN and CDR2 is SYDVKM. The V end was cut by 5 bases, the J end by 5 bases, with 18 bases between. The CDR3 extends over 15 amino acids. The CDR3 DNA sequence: TGTGCCAGCAGTCCACGACAGGACCGTGGAACTGAAGCTTTCTTT. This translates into CASSPRQDRGTEAFF.

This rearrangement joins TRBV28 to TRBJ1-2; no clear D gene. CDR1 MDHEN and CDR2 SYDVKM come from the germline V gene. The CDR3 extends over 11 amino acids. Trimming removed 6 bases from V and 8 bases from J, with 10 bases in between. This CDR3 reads CASSSLEGYTF. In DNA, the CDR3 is TGTGCCAGCAGCTCCCTAGAGGGCTACACCTTC.

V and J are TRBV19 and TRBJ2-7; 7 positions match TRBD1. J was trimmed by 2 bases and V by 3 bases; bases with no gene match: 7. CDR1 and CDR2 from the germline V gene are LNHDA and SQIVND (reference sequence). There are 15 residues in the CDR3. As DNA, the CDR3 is TGTGCCAGTAGTATTCTCCCCGACAGGGCCTACGAGCAGTACTTC. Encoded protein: CASSILPDRAYEQYF.